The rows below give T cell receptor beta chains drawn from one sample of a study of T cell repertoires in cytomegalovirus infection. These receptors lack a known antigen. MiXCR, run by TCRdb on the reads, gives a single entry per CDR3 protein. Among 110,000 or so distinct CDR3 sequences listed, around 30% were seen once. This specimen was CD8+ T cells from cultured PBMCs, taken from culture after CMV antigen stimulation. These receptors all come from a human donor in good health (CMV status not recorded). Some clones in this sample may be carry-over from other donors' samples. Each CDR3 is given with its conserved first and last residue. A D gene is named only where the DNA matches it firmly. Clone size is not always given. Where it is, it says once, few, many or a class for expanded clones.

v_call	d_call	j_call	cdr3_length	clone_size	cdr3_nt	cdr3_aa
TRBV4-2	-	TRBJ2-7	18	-	TGTGCCAGCAGCCAAGAGCCCTCGTTTGAGGACTTGACCTACGAGCAGTACTTC	CASSQEPSFEDLTYEQYF
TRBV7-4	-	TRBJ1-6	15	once	TGTGCCAGCAGCTTAGTGCAGGGGCCGAATTCACCCCTCCACTTT	CASSLVQGPNSPLHF
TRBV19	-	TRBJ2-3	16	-	TGTGCCAGTAGTACGATCTCGACCCTCAGTCAAGATACGCAGTATTTT	CASSTISTLSQDTQYF
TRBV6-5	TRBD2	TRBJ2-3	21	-	TGTGCCAGCAGTTACTCGATAGTTGCTAGCGGGGGAGACATTGGAACAGATACGCAGTATTTT	CASSYSIVASGGDIGTDTQYF
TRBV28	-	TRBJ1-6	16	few	TGTGCCAGCAGTTCCCCTGCTGGGGTTACGCATTCACCCCTCCACTTT	CASSSPAGVTHSPLHF
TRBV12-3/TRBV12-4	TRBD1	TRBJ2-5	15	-	TGTGCCAGCAGTCGACCCGGGACAGAGCAAGAGACCCAGTACTTC	CASSRPGTEQETQYF
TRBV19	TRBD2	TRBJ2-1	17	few	TGTGCCAGTAGTGTTTCACTAGCGGGGGGCACCTACAATGAGCAGTTCTTC	CASSVSLAGGTYNEQFF
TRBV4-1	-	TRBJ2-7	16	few	TGCGCCAGCAGCCAAGGGCTACTCATCGACCCCTACGAGCAGTACTTC	CASSQGLLIDPYEQYF
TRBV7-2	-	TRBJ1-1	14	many	TGTGCCAGCAGCTTAGTTGGCGGGGACACTGAAGCTTTCTTT	CASSLVGGDTEAFF
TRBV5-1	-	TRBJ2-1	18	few	TGCGCCAGCAGCTTGGCCCCCGGACAGCGAGACTCCTACAATGAGCAGTTCTTC	CASSLAPGQRDSYNEQFF
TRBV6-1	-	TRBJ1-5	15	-	TGTGCCAGCAGTGAAGCTTCCACAGCATTTCAGCCCCAGCATTTT	CASSEASTAFQPQHF
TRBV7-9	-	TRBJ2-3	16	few	TGTGCCAGCAGCCATCCTCTCGCGAGGGCAGCAGATACGCAGTATTTT	CASSHPLARAADTQYF
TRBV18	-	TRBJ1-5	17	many	TGTGCCAGCTCACCCCAAGGGGGGAGTAATAGCAATCAGCCCCAGCATTTT	CASSPQGGSNSNQPQHF
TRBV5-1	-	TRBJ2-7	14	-	TGCGCCAGCAGCTTGCAGCCCAGTCCCAACGAGCAGTACTTC	CASSLQPSPNEQYF
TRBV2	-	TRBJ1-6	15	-	TGTGCCAGCAACCTACATCGTAGTATGGATTCACCCCTCCACTTT	CASNLHRSMDSPLHF
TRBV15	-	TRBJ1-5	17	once	TGTGCCACCAGCAGAGATCTGGACAGTTATAGCAATCAGCCCCAGCATTTT	CATSRDLDSYSNQPQHF
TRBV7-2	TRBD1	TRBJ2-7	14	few	TGTGCCAGCAGCTCTCCGGGACAGGGCTACGAGCAGTACTTC	CASSSPGQGYEQYF
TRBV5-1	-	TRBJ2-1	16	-	TGCGCCAGCAGCTTGGGCGGGGACTCCTACTACAATGAGCAGTTCTTC	CASSLGGDSYYNEQFF